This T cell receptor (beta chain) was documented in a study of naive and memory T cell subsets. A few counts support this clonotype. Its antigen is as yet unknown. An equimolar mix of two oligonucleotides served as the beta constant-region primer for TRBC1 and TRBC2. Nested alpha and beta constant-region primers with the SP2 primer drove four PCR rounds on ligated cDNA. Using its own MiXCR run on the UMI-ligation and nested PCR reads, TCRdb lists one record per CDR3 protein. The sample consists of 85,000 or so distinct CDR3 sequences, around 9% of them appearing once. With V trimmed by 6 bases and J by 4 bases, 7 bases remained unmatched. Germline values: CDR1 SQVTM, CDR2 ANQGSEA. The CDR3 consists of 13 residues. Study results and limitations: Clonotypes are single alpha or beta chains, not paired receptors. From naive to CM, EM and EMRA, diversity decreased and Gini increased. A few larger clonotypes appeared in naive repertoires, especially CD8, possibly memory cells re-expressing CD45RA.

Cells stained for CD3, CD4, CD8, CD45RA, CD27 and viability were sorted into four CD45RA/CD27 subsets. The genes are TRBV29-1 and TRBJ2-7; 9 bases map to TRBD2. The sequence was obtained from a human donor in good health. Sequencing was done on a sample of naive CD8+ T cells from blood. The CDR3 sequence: CSVGGGRGYEQYF. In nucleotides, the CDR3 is TGCAGCGTGGGGGGCGGGAGGGGTTACGAGCAGTACTTC.